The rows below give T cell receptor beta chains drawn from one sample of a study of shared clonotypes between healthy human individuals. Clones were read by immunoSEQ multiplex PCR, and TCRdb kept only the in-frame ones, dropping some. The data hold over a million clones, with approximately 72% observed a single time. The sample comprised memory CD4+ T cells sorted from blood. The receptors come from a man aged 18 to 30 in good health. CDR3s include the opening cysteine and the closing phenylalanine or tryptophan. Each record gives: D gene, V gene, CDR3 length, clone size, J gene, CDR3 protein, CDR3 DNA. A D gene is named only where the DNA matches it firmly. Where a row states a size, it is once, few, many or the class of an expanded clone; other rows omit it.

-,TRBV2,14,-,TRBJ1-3,CASSASGERTTIYF,TGTGCCAGCAGTGCATCAGGGGAGCGGACCACCATATATTTT
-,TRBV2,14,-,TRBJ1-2,CASSPQTANYGYTF,TGTGCCAGCAGCCCCCAAACCGCTAACTATGGCTACACCTTC
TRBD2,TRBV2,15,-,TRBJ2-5,CASSPLGTNHETQYF,TGTGCCAGCAGCCCCCTGGGGACTAATCACGAGACCCAGTACTTC
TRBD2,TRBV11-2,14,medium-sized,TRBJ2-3,CASSGLAGRDTQYF,TGTGCCAGCAGCGGACTAGCGGGGCGGGATACGCAGTATTTT
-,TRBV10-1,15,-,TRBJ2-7,CASSDGRNASYEQYF,TGCGCCAGCAGCGATGGGCGGAACGCCTCCTACGAGCAGTACTTC
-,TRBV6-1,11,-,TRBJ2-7,CASSGSYEQYF,TGTGCCAGCAGTGGCTCCTACGAGCAGTACTTC
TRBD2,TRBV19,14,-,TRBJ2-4,CASTPGLAKNIQYF,TGTGCCAGTACGCCGGGACTAGCTAAAAACATTCAGTACTTC
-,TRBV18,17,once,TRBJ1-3,CASSPPISGSSGNTIYF,TGTGCCAGCTCACCACCGATCTCCGGGTCCTCTGGAAACACCATATATTTT
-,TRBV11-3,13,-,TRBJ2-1,CASSLTKYNEQFF,TGTGCCAGCAGCTTAACTAAGTACAATGAGCAGTTCTTC
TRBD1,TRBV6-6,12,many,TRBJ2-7,CASSATGAEQYF,TGTGCCAGCAGTGCTACAGGGGCCGAGCAGTACTTC
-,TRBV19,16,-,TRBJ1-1,CASSPIRDLGRTEAFF,TGTGCCAGTAGTCCCATCCGGGACCTTGGAAGGACTGAAGCTTTCTTT
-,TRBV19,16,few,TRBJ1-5,CASSIEPMGETQPQHF,TGTGCCAGTAGTATAGAGCCCATGGGGGAGACTCAGCCCCAGCATTTT
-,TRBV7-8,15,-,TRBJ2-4,CASSLENLAKNIQYF,TGTGCCAGCAGCTTAGAGAACTTAGCCAAAAACATTCAGTACTTC
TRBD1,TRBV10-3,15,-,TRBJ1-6,CAISLTGAKNSPLHF,TGTGCCATCAGTCTAACAGGGGCGAAGAATTCACCCCTCCACTTT
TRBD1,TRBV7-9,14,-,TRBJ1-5,CASSFPGQGQPQHF,TGTGCCAGCAGCTTCCCGGGACAGGGTCAGCCCCAGCATTTT
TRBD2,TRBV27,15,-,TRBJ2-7,CASSSRAGGPYEQYF,TGTGCCAGCAGCTCCCGTGCGGGAGGGCCCTACGAGCAGTACTTC
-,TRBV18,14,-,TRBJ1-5,CASSPRRGGQPQHF,TGTGCCAGCTCACCAAGGAGGGGGGGTCAGCCCCAGCATTTT
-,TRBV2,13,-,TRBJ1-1,CASSAVMNTEAFF,TGTGCCAGCAGTGCTGTTATGAACACTGAAGCTTTCTTT
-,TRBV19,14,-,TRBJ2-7,CASSIRVSSYEQYF,TGTGCCAGTAGTATACGGGTGAGCTCCTACGAGCAGTACTTC
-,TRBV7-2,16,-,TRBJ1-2,CASSLRILGTAYGYTF,TGTGCCAGCAGCCTCCGAATCCTAGGGACGGCGTATGGCTACACCTTC
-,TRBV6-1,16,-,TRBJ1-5,CASTEQGMRVNQPQHF,TGTGCCAGCACTGAACAGGGAATGAGGGTCAATCAGCCCCAGCATTTT
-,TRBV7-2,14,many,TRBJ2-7,CASSRDFNSYEQYF,TGTGCCAGCAGCCGGGACTTCAACTCCTACGAGCAGTACTTC
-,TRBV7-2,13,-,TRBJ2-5,CASSLGVKETQYF,TGTGCCAGCAGCTTAGGGGTGAAAGAGACCCAGTACTTC
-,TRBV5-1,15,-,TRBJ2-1,CASSLDGGPPNEQFF,TGCGCCAGCAGCTTGGACGGGGGGCCCCCCAATGAGCAGTTCTTC
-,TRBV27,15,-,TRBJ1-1,CASSLGAGPGTEAFF,TGTGCCAGCAGTTTAGGGGCGGGGCCGGGCACTGAAGCTTTCTTT
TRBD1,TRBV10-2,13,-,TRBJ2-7,CASRGTASYEQYF,TGCGCCAGCAGGGGGACAGCCTCCTACGAGCAGTACTTC
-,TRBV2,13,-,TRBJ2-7,CASRATVGGEQYF,TGTGCCAGCAGAGCGACAGTGGGAGGCGAGCAGTACTTC
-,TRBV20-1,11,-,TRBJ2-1,CSASGYNEQFF,TGCAGTGCTAGCGGATACAATGAGCAGTTCTTC
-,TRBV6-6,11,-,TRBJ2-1,CASTSINEQFF,TGTGCCAGCACCTCGATCAATGAGCAGTTCTTC
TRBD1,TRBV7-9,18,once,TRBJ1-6,CASSSTGRQGSYNSPLHF,TGTGCCAGCAGTTCCACTGGGAGACAGGGATCCTATAATTCACCCCTCCACTTT
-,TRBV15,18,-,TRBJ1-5,CATSRVGIGQNSNQPQHF,TGTGCCACCAGCAGAGTAGGGATTGGACAGAATAGCAATCAGCCCCAGCATTTT
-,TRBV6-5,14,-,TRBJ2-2,CASSWRQSTGELFF,TGTGCCAGCAGTTGGCGACAAAGCACCGGGGAGCTGTTTTTT
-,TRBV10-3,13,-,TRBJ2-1,CAISDVAPGEQFF,TGTGCCATCAGTGACGTGGCCCCTGGTGAGCAGTTCTTC
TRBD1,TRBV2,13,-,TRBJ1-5,CASSGQGFQPQHF,TGTGCCAGCAGCGGACAGGGTTTTCAGCCCCAGCATTTT
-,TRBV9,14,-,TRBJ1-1,CASSVWAYTTEAFF,TGTGCCAGCAGCGTATGGGCGTACACGACTGAAGCTTTCTTT
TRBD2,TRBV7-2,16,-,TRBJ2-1,CASSQRTSGRGNEQFF,TGTGCCAGCAGCCAAAGGACTAGCGGGAGGGGGAATGAGCAGTTCTTC
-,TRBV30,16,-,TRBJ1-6,CAWSVSAAGTYSPLHF,TGTGCCTGGAGTGTCTCGGCGGCAGGGACATATTCACCCCTCCACTTT
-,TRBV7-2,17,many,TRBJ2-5,CASSLLMVAGFQETQYF,TGTGCCAGCAGCCTCCTGATGGTGGCGGGGTTTCAAGAGACCCAGTACTTC
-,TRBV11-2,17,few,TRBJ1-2,CASSLFPGVGANYGYTF,TGTGCCAGCAGCTTATTCCCGGGGGTGGGCGCTAACTATGGCTACACCTTC
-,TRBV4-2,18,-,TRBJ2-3,CASSQELWRAVGVDTQYF,TGTGCCAGCAGCCAGGAGCTGTGGCGCGCAGTAGGAGTAGATACGCAGTATTTT
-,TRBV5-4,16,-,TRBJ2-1,CASSLAHQKIYNEQFF,TGTGCCAGCAGCTTGGCCCACCAAAAAATTTACAATGAGCAGTTCTTC
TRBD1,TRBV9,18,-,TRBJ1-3,CASSPDRGHYLSGNTIYF,TGTGCCAGCAGCCCGGACAGGGGGCACTATCTCTCTGGAAACACCATATATTTT
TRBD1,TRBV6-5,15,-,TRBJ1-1,CASSHLPTGTSEAFF,TGTGCCAGCAGTCACCTACCGACAGGGACCAGCGAAGCTTTCTTT
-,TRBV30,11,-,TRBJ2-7,CAWQDRSEQYF,TGTGCCTGGCAAGACAGGAGCGAGCAGTACTTC
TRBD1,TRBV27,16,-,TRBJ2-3,CASTRQGLIGTDTQYF,TGTGCCAGCACGCGACAGGGTCTCATCGGTACAGATACGCAGTATTTT
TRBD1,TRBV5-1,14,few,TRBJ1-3,CASSRDSSGNTIYF,TGCGCCAGCAGCCGGGACAGCTCTGGAAACACCATATATTTT
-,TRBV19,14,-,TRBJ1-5,CASSIDRVDQPQHF,TGTGCCAGTAGTATAGACAGGGTTGATCAGCCCCAGCATTTT
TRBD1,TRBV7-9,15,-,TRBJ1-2,CASSPRLTGADGYTF,TGTGCCAGCAGCCCAAGATTGACAGGGGCGGATGGCTACACCTTC
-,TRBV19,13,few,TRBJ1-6,CASSTRENSPLHF,TGTGCCAGTAGCACCAGGGAAAATTCACCCCTCCACTTT
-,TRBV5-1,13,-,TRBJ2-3,CASSEPWGDTQYF,TGCGCCAGCAGCGAGCCTTGGGGAGATACGCAGTATTTT
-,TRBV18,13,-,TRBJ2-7,CASSPGEAYEQYF,TGTGCCAGCTCACCCGGGGAGGCCTACGAGCAGTACTTC
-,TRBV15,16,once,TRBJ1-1,CATSRETGTMNTEAFF,TGTGCCACCAGCAGAGAAACAGGGACTATGAACACTGAAGCTTTCTTT
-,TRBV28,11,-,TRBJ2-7,CASSFGVEQYF,TGTGCCAGCAGTTTTGGGGTCGAGCAGTACTTC